The sequence of this T cell receptor (beta chain) was determined in a study of blood T cell repertoires in COVID-19. This clone appeared a single time. CDR1 is MNHEY and CDR2 is SVGEGT in the germline V gene. This CDR3 is 14 amino acids long. V was pared by 5 bases and J by 6 bases, with 6 bases of the junction left unmatched. As handled by the study authors: Reference gene primer amplification yielded estimated nucleated cell counts. Using immunoSEQ multiplex PCR, the repertoire was profiled, and TCRdb retains in-frame clones only, with some absent. D and trimming come from the DNA, and the V and J calls and clone size come from that table. The sample has 270,000 or so clones; approximately 77% are singletons.

This receptor was taken from a woman between 18 and 30 years old with acute or convalescent COVID-19. The specimen sequenced was peripheral blood. V and J are TRBV6-2 or TRBV6-3 and TRBJ2-7; 11 positions agree with TRBD2. The CDR3 here is CASSLGLAEGEQYF. DNA for the CDR3: TGTGCCAGCAGTCTGGGACTAGCGGAAGGCGAGCAGTACTTC.